Listed below are T cell receptor beta chains from one sample, sequenced in a study of a mutant IDH1 vaccine in newly diagnosed glioma. TCRdb's copy holds only in-frame clones and misses some; the assay was immunoSEQ multiplex PCR. The repertoire includes around 87,000 clones, 83% of them detected once, and around 7.4% sits in the top ten. This sample comprised PBMCs, obtained from a glioma patient treated with radiotherapy, temozolomide or both. These receptor sequences come from a woman in her forties or fifties with glioma. CDR3s include the opening cysteine and the closing phenylalanine or tryptophan. The D gene is left open where the match is weak. Not all rows give a size; the values are once, few, many and, for expanded clones, a class.

d_gene: TRBD2; v_gene: TRBV9; abundance: -; j_gene: TRBJ2-3; CDR3nt: TGTGCCAGCAGCCTTACAGCGGGACTAGCGGTGGGCACAGATACGCAGTATTTT; CDR3aa: CASSLTAGLAVGTDTQYF
d_gene: -; v_gene: TRBV9; abundance: -; j_gene: TRBJ1-3; CDR3nt: TGTGCCAGCAGCCCGATGGGGAGCTCTGGAAACACCATATATTTT; CDR3aa: CASSPMGSSGNTIYF
d_gene: TRBD1; v_gene: TRBV7-9; abundance: -; j_gene: TRBJ2-7; CDR3nt: TGTGCCAGCAGCTCCCCAAGAAGGACAGGGGGCTACTACGAGCAGTACTTC; CDR3aa: CASSSPRRTGGYYEQYF
d_gene: -; v_gene: TRBV6-5; abundance: -; j_gene: TRBJ1-1; CDR3nt: TGTGCCAGCAGGCGCCAGTCAAACACTGAAGCTTTCTTT; CDR3aa: CASRRQSNTEAFF
d_gene: -; v_gene: TRBV7-3; abundance: -; j_gene: TRBJ2-5; CDR3nt: TGTGCCAGCAGCTTAGCCGGGCTTGGGGAGACCCAGTACTTC; CDR3aa: CASSLAGLGETQYF
d_gene: TRBD1; v_gene: TRBV19; abundance: -; j_gene: TRBJ1-6; CDR3nt: TGTGCCAGTAACCGACAGGGTTTTAATTCACCCCTCCACTTT; CDR3aa: CASNRQGFNSPLHF
d_gene: -; v_gene: TRBV4-1; abundance: -; j_gene: TRBJ2-5; CDR3nt: TGCGCCAGCAGCCAAGATAGGGCTAAAGAGACCCAGTACTTC; CDR3aa: CASSQDRAKETQYF
d_gene: TRBD2; v_gene: TRBV30; abundance: -; j_gene: TRBJ2-7; CDR3nt: TGTGCCTGGAGTGGGGGCGGGGGGAGCTCCTACGAGCAGTACTTC; CDR3aa: CAWSGGGGSSYEQYF
d_gene: -; v_gene: TRBV6-4; abundance: -; j_gene: TRBJ1-5; CDR3nt: TGTGCCAGCAGTGAGACAGGCCATAGCAATCAGCCCCAGCATTTT; CDR3aa: CASSETGHSNQPQHF
d_gene: TRBD1; v_gene: TRBV9; abundance: -; j_gene: TRBJ1-4; CDR3nt: TGTGCCAGCAGCGGGACAGGGGGAGTGAGAGAAAAACTGTTTTTT; CDR3aa: CASSGTGGVREKLFF
d_gene: -; v_gene: TRBV6-4; abundance: -; j_gene: TRBJ1-1; CDR3nt: TGTGCCAGCAGTACCGGGAGATACACTGAAGCTTTCTTT; CDR3aa: CASSTGRYTEAFF
d_gene: -; v_gene: TRBV6-5; abundance: once; j_gene: TRBJ2-7; CDR3nt: TGTGCCAGCAGTACTTCACTCGTCGGGATATACGAGCAGTACTTC; CDR3aa: CASSTSLVGIYEQYF
d_gene: -; v_gene: TRBV6-4; abundance: -; j_gene: TRBJ1-1; CDR3nt: TGTGCCAGCAGTGACTCTAGTAGGGCCACTGAAGCTTTCTTT; CDR3aa: CASSDSSRATEAFF
d_gene: -; v_gene: TRBV7-9; abundance: -; j_gene: TRBJ2-7; CDR3nt: TGTGCCAGCAGCTTAGGGACCGCCTACGAGCAGTACTTC; CDR3aa: CASSLGTAYEQYF
d_gene: -; v_gene: TRBV9; abundance: -; j_gene: TRBJ1-2; CDR3nt: TGTGCCAGCAGCAAACAAGGGGGTAACTATGGCTACACCTTC; CDR3aa: CASSKQGGNYGYTF
d_gene: -; v_gene: TRBV9; abundance: -; j_gene: TRBJ1-2; CDR3nt: TGTGCCAGCACCCCAGCGACTGGCTACACCTTC; CDR3aa: CASTPATGYTF
d_gene: -; v_gene: TRBV9; abundance: -; j_gene: TRBJ2-2; CDR3nt: TGTGCCAGCAGCTTAGCCGGGACCCAGAACACCGGGGAGCTGTTTTTT; CDR3aa: CASSLAGTQNTGELFF
d_gene: TRBD1; v_gene: TRBV29-1; abundance: -; j_gene: TRBJ1-2; CDR3nt: TGCAGCGCGGGGGACAGCTATGGCTACACCTTC; CDR3aa: CSAGDSYGYTF
d_gene: -; v_gene: TRBV10-3; abundance: -; j_gene: TRBJ2-1; CDR3nt: TGTGCCATCAGTGATGGGTACAATGAGCAGTTCTTC; CDR3aa: CAISDGYNEQFF
d_gene: -; v_gene: TRBV19; abundance: -; j_gene: TRBJ1-5; CDR3nt: TGTGCCAGTAGGGGCAGGGAGGATCAGCCCCAGCATTTT; CDR3aa: CASRGREDQPQHF
d_gene: -; v_gene: TRBV2; abundance: many; j_gene: TRBJ1-1; CDR3nt: TGTGCCAGCAGTTGGGGGGACGGGAACACTGAAGCTTTCTTT; CDR3aa: CASSWGDGNTEAFF
d_gene: -; v_gene: TRBV4-1; abundance: -; j_gene: TRBJ2-3; CDR3nt: TGCGCCAGCAGCCAGGAAAGGACGGCTGACGATACGCAGTATTTT; CDR3aa: CASSQERTADDTQYF
d_gene: -; v_gene: TRBV7-2; abundance: -; j_gene: TRBJ2-1; CDR3nt: TGTGCCAGCAGCTACCGGACAGCTAATAATGAGCAGTTCTTC; CDR3aa: CASSYRTANNEQFF
d_gene: -; v_gene: TRBV27; abundance: once; j_gene: TRBJ2-7; CDR3nt: TGTGCCAGCAGTTTCCGGGGGTCCACCTACGAGCAGTACTTC; CDR3aa: CASSFRGSTYEQYF
d_gene: -; v_gene: TRBV5-4; abundance: -; j_gene: TRBJ1-2; CDR3nt: TGTGCCAGCAGCACCGACAGAGAGTATGGCTACACCTTC; CDR3aa: CASSTDREYGYTF
d_gene: TRBD1; v_gene: TRBV9; abundance: -; j_gene: TRBJ1-1; CDR3nt: TGTGCCAGCAGCGTAGCTACGACAGGGATTTACACTGAAGCTTTCTTT; CDR3aa: CASSVATTGIYTEAFF
d_gene: -; v_gene: TRBV5-6; abundance: -; j_gene: TRBJ1-1; CDR3nt: TGTGCCAGCAGCTTGGAGAGGAACACTGAAGCTTTCTTT; CDR3aa: CASSLERNTEAFF
d_gene: TRBD2; v_gene: TRBV6-5; abundance: -; j_gene: TRBJ2-7; CDR3nt: TGTGCCAGCAGTCCCGGGGGGGGGTCCTACGAGCAGTACTTC; CDR3aa: CASSPGGGSYEQYF
d_gene: -; v_gene: TRBV11-2; abundance: -; j_gene: TRBJ1-3; CDR3nt: TGTGCCAGCACCTTGGGGGGAAACACCATATATTTT; CDR3aa: CASTLGGNTIYF
d_gene: -; v_gene: TRBV30; abundance: -; j_gene: TRBJ1-2; CDR3nt: TGTGCCTGGAGAAAGACCAGGGTTAACTATGGCTACACCTTC; CDR3aa: CAWRKTRVNYGYTF
d_gene: TRBD2; v_gene: TRBV2; abundance: -; j_gene: TRBJ2-1; CDR3nt: TGTGCCAGCAGTGTAGATAGCGGGGGGCCTTACAATGAGCAGTTCTTC; CDR3aa: CASSVDSGGPYNEQFF
d_gene: -; v_gene: TRBV29-1; abundance: -; j_gene: TRBJ1-5; CDR3nt: TGCAGCGTTGTAAAAAGCGAGGGACAGCCCCAGCATTTT; CDR3aa: CSVVKSEGQPQHF
d_gene: -; v_gene: TRBV9; abundance: -; j_gene: TRBJ2-7; CDR3nt: TGTGCCAGCAGCGTAGTGTTTGGAGAGCAGTACTTC; CDR3aa: CASSVVFGEQYF
d_gene: TRBD1; v_gene: TRBV5-1; abundance: -; j_gene: TRBJ1-2; CDR3nt: TGCGCCAGCAGCTTGGCCCAGGGGGACTACTATGGCTACACCTTC; CDR3aa: CASSLAQGDYYGYTF
d_gene: TRBD1; v_gene: TRBV6-5; abundance: -; j_gene: TRBJ1-4; CDR3nt: TGTGCCAGCAAACTCGGGACAGGTCGTGAAAAACTGTTTTTT; CDR3aa: CASKLGTGREKLFF
d_gene: TRBD1; v_gene: TRBV27; abundance: -; j_gene: TRBJ2-1; CDR3nt: TGTGCCAGCAGTTCAAAACAGGGGATCAATGAGCAGTTCTTC; CDR3aa: CASSSKQGINEQFF
d_gene: -; v_gene: TRBV27; abundance: -; j_gene: TRBJ2-7; CDR3nt: TGTGCCAGCAGTTTATCATTGGGGTATGAGCAGTACTTC; CDR3aa: CASSLSLGYEQYF
d_gene: -; v_gene: TRBV28; abundance: -; j_gene: TRBJ1-6; CDR3nt: TGTGCCAGCACGATTACAGGGAATAATTCACCCCTCCACTTT; CDR3aa: CASTITGNNSPLHF
d_gene: -; v_gene: TRBV11-2; abundance: -; j_gene: TRBJ2-7; CDR3nt: TGTGCCAGCAGCCCCTCGGACAGAGGCTCCTACGAGCAGTACTTC; CDR3aa: CASSPSDRGSYEQYF
d_gene: -; v_gene: TRBV7-3; abundance: -; j_gene: TRBJ1-4; CDR3nt: TGTGCCAGCAGCTTACGACAGAATGAAAAACTGTTTTTT; CDR3aa: CASSLRQNEKLFF
d_gene: -; v_gene: TRBV7-8; abundance: -; j_gene: TRBJ1-2; CDR3nt: TGTGCCAGCAGCTTATCGGGAGGGGCCCTCTATGGCTACACCTTC; CDR3aa: CASSLSGGALYGYTF
d_gene: -; v_gene: TRBV11-2; abundance: once; j_gene: TRBJ2-1; CDR3nt: TGTGCCAGCAGCTTAGACCTAGCCAATGAGCAGTTCTTC; CDR3aa: CASSLDLANEQFF
d_gene: -; v_gene: TRBV18; abundance: -; j_gene: TRBJ2-7; CDR3nt: TGTGCCAGCTCACCACTCAGCCTCTACGAGCAGTACTTC; CDR3aa: CASSPLSLYEQYF
d_gene: -; v_gene: TRBV27; abundance: -; j_gene: TRBJ1-2; CDR3nt: TGTGCCAGCAGTTTAAGGGAGGGAGGGTATGGCTACACCTTC; CDR3aa: CASSLREGGYGYTF
d_gene: TRBD2; v_gene: TRBV2; abundance: -; j_gene: TRBJ2-1; CDR3nt: TGTGCCAGCAGTGGGCGGGGGACCTACAGTGAGCAGTTCTTC; CDR3aa: CASSGRGTYSEQFF
d_gene: -; v_gene: TRBV7-3; abundance: -; j_gene: TRBJ2-3; CDR3nt: TGTGCCAGCAGCTCCCAACCCGGAGATACGCAGTATTTT; CDR3aa: CASSSQPGDTQYF
d_gene: -; v_gene: TRBV29-1; abundance: -; j_gene: TRBJ2-7; CDR3nt: TGCAGCGTTGAAGACCTCGGCGAGCAGTACTTC; CDR3aa: CSVEDLGEQYF
d_gene: -; v_gene: TRBV6-5; abundance: once; j_gene: TRBJ1-4; CDR3nt: TGTGCCAGCAGCCCTCGGGGGGCGGACGAAAAACTGTTTTTT; CDR3aa: CASSPRGADEKLFF
d_gene: TRBD1; v_gene: TRBV19; abundance: -; j_gene: TRBJ1-1; CDR3nt: TGTGCCAGTAAGGCGGGACAGGGGGCGATCCGGGGATTGGCTTTCTTT; CDR3aa: CASKAGQGAIRGLAFF
d_gene: -; v_gene: TRBV6-1; abundance: -; j_gene: TRBJ1-6; CDR3nt: TGTGCCAGCAGTGAACGGTTGACGGGAACCTATAATTCACCCCTCCACTTT; CDR3aa: CASSERLTGTYNSPLHF
d_gene: -; v_gene: TRBV6-7; abundance: few; j_gene: TRBJ1-1; CDR3nt: TGTGCCAGCAGTTATCAGGGGAACACTGAAGCTTTCTTT; CDR3aa: CASSYQGNTEAFF
d_gene: -; v_gene: TRBV6-5; abundance: once; j_gene: TRBJ2-7; CDR3nt: TGTGCCAGCAGTTACTCGACGGGACGGATCTCCTACGAGCAGTACTTC; CDR3aa: CASSYSTGRISYEQYF
d_gene: -; v_gene: TRBV9; abundance: -; j_gene: TRBJ1-1; CDR3nt: TGTGCCAGCAGCGTAGGGCCTGAGGGGTTGAACACTGAAGCTTTCTTT; CDR3aa: CASSVGPEGLNTEAFF
d_gene: -; v_gene: TRBV19; abundance: -; j_gene: TRBJ1-4; CDR3nt: TGTGCCAGTAGTATTATTCCAGGGTCCGCTAATGAAAAACTGTTTTTT; CDR3aa: CASSIIPGSANEKLFF
d_gene: -; v_gene: TRBV2; abundance: -; j_gene: TRBJ1-2; CDR3nt: TGTGCCAGCAGTGAAAGGCAGGGCCTCTATGGCTACACCTTC; CDR3aa: CASSERQGLYGYTF